The sequence of this T cell receptor (beta chain) was determined in a study of response to subunit inactivated influenza vaccine. Study outcomes and limitations: A suggestion made by the authors is that each seasonal influenza vaccination recruits few new T cells.

The germline CDR1 and CDR2 sequences are KGHSH and LQKENI. The CDR3 is 13 residues long. In the case of this clonotype: The antigen remains undetermined.

TCRdb recomputed calls from the RT-PCR reads with MiXCR, one row per CDR3 protein. The table shows 650,000 or so distinct CDR3 sequences, with about 15% occurring only once. This receptor was taken from a man aged 50 to 59 who received an inactivated influenza vaccine. This specimen was PBMCs from blood, taken about 14 days before vaccination. The V call is TRBV18, the J call TRBJ2-5, with TRBD2 identical over 7 bases. Near its end, the DNA agrees better with TRBJ2-3, so the J call may be wrong. CDR3 nucleotides: TGTGCCAGCTCACCACCGAGCGGGGAAACGCAGTATTTT. This encodes CASSPPSGETQYF.